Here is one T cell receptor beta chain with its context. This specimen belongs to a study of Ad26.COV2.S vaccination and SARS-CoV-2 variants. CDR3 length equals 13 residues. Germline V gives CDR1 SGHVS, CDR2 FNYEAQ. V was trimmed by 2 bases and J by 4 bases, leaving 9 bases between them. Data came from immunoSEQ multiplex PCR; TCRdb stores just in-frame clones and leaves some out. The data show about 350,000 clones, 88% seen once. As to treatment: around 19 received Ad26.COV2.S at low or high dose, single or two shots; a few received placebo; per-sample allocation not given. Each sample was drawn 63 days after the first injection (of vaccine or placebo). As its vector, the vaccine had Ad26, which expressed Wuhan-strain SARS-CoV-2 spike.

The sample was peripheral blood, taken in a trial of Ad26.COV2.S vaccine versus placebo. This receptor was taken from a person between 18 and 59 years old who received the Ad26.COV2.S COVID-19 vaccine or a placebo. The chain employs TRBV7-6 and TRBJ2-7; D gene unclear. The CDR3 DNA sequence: TGTGCCAGCAGCTTACTCGGACGTTACGAGCAGTACTTC. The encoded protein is CASSLLGRYEQYF.